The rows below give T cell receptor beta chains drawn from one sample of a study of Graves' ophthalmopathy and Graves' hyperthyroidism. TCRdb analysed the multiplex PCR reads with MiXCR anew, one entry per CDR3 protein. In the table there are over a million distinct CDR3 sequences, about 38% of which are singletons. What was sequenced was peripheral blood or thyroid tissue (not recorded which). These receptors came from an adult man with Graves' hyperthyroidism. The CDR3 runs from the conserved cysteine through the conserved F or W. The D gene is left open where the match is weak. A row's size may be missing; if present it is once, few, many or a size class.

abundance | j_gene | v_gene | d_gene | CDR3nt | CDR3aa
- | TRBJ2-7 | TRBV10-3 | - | TGTGCCATCAGTGAGAGGCAGGGAAGCTACGAGCAGTACTTC | CAISERQGSYEQYF
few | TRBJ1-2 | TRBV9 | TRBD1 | TGTGCCAGCAGCATAGACCGACAGGGGGCCGGGTATGGCTACACCTTC | CASSIDRQGAGYGYTF
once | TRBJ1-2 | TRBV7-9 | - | TGTGCCGGCTGGGGCACCGACAGCCATGGCTACACCTTC | CAGWGTDSHGYTF
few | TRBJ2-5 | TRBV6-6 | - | TGTGCCAGCAATCACGAACAGGGGGGGAAAGAGACCCAGTACTTC | CASNHEQGGKETQYF
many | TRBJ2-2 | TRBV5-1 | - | TGCGCCAGCAGCGGGCCCCAGGGGGGGAACACCGGGGAGCTGTTTTTT | CASSGPQGGNTGELFF
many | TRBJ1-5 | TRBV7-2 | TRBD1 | TGTGCCAGCAGCTTAAATACAGGGGGCCTCAATCAGCCCCAGCATTTT | CASSLNTGGLNQPQHF
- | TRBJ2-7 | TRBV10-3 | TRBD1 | TGTGCCAGCATGCGCTTGACAGGGTCGTTCGAGCAGTACTTC | CASMRLTGSFEQYF
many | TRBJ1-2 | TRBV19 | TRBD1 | TGTGCCAGTTCGGACAGGGGGCTTAAAGTTGGTAGCTACACCTTC | CASSDRGLKVGSYTF
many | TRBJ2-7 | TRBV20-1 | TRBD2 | TGCACCCCCAGAGGTCCTAGCGGGGGATACGAGCAGTACTTC | CTPRGPSGGYEQYF
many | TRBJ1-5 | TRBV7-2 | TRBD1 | TGTGCCAGCAGCGAACAGGGGACTGATCAGCCCCAGCATTTT | CASSEQGTDQPQHF
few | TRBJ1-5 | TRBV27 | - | TGTGCCAGCAGTTTAGCGCCAGGAGGGACGAATCAGCCCCAGCATTTT | CASSLAPGGTNQPQHF
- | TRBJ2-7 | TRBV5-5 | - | TGTGCCAGCAGCTCGACAGCACCAGACACCTACGAGCAGTACTTC | CASSSTAPDTYEQYF
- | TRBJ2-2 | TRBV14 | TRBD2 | TGTGCCAGCAGCCCCAAAGAGCGGGAGCGGGCCGGGGAGCTGTTTTTT | CASSPKERERAGELFF
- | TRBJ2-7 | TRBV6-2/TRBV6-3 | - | TGTGCCAGCAGTTACATGGACGGCTACGAGCAGTACTTC | CASSYMDGYEQYF
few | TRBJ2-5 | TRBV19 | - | TGTGCCAGTAGTACCAAAAGACAGGCCCTGGGGGTGACCCAGTACTTC | CASSTKRQALGVTQYF
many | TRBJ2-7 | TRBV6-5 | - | TGTGCCAGCAGGCATCGGACAGACTCCTACGAGCAGTACTTC | CASRHRTDSYEQYF
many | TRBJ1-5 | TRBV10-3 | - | TGTGCCATCGGCAGGGAGCGCAATCAGCCCCAGCATTTT | CAIGRERNQPQHF
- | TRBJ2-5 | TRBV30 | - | TGTGCCTGGGCGCGGACAATTCAAGAGACCCAGTACTTC | CAWARTIQETQYF
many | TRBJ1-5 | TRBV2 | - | TGTGCCAGCAGTGCCGACACTAGGAATCAGCCCCAGCATTTT | CASSADTRNQPQHF
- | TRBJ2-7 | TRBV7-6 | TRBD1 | TGTGCCAGCAGCTTAGCGGCAGGGGGCGATTACGAGCAGTACTTC | CASSLAAGGDYEQYF
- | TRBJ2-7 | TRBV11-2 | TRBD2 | TGTGCCAGCAGCCCCGGGGACTACAGCTCCTACGGGCAGTACTTC | CASSPGDYSSYGQYF
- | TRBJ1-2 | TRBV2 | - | TGTGCCAGCACCGAACAGGGAGGAAACTATGGCTACACCTTC | CASTEQGGNYGYTF
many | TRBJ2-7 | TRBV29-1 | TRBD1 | TGCAGCGTTGAACAAGGACAGGGTCCCTACGAGCAGTACTTC | CSVEQGQGPYEQYF
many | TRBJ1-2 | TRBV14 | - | TGTGCCAGCAGCCAAGGCAGGAACTATGGCTACACCTTC | CASSQGRNYGYTF
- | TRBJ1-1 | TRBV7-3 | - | TGTGCCAGCACCATTGGCGGCTACACTGAAGCTTTCTTT | CASTIGGYTEAFF
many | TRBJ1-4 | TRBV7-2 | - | TGTGCCAGCAGAGTCGGATCGCCGGGTGAAAAACTGTTTTTT | CASRVGSPGEKLFF
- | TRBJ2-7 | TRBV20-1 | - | TGCAGTGCTAGAGAGAGGGCTAGCTTAAACTACGAGCAGTACTTC | CSARERASLNYEQYF
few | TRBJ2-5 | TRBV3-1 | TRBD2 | TGTGCCAGCAGCCCGACTAGCGGGACAGAGACCCAGTACTTC | CASSPTSGTETQYF
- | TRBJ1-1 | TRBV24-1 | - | TGTGCCACCAGTGATCCCGCCGGTGTTATAGCTTTCTTT | CATSDPAGVIAFF
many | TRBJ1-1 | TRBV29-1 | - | TGCAGCGTTGGGGGCACTGAAGCTTTCTTT | CSVGGTEAFF
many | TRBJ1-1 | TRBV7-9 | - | TGTGCCAGCAGCCTAAATGCGGGAATGGGGGCTTTCTTT | CASSLNAGMGAFF
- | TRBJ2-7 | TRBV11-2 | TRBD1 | TGTGCCAGCAGTCCGACAGGGGCCTTCACCTACGAGCAGTACTTC | CASSPTGAFTYEQYF
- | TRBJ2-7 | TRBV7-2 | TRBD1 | TGTGCCTGCGACAGGGGGCAGGGGGCGGAGGAGCAGTACTTC | CACDRGQGAEEQYF
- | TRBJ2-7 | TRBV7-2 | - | TGTGCCAGCAGCTTACCAGTCGGGGCAAACTCCTACGAGCAGTACTTC | CASSLPVGANSYEQYF
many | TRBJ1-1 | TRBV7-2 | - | TGTGCCAGCAGCTTATCTGCAGGGCGTACTGAAGCTTTCTTT | CASSLSAGRTEAFF
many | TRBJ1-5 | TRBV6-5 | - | TGTGCCAGCAGGCAAGGGTGGGATCAGCCCCAGCATTTT | CASRQGWDQPQHF
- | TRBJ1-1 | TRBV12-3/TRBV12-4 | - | TGTGCCAGTAGAAACCAAGGGGGGCGATCGACTGAAGCTTTCTTT | CASRNQGGRSTEAFF
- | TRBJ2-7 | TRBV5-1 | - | TGCGCCAGCAGCTTGGCCCTAGGGGGAGGGACCTACGAGCAGTACTTC | CASSLALGGGTYEQYF
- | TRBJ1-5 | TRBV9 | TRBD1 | TGTGCCAGCAGCGTAGGGACAGGCTTCAATCAGCCCCAGCATTTT | CASSVGTGFNQPQHF
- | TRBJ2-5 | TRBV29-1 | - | TGCAGCTTCCTAGCGTTGGGCTTGGAGACCCAGTACTTC | CSFLALGLETQYF
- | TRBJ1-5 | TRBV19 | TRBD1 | TGTGCCAGTAGTATAGTATTGAGGGGGCGTAATCAGCCCCAGCATTTT | CASSIVLRGRNQPQHF
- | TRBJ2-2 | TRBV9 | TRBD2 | TGTGCCAGCAGCGTAGGCGGGAGGGCCGACACCGGGGAGCTGTTTTTT | CASSVGGRADTGELFF
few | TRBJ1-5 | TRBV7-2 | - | TGTGCCAGCACCGAAGGGGCGGTGGGGCAGCCCCAGCATTTT | CASTEGAVGQPQHF
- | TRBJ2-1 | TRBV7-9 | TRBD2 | TGTGCCAGCAGCTATAGCGGGAACTACAATGAGCAGTTCTTC | CASSYSGNYNEQFF
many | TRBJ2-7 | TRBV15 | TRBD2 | TGTGCCACCAGCAGAGATTTTTCCGGGACTAGCGGGAGCCGAGGCTACGAGCAGTACTTC | CATSRDFSGTSGSRGYEQYF
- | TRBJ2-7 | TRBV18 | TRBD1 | TGTGCCAGCTCACTAAAACAGGGGAACGAGCAGTACTTC | CASSLKQGNEQYF
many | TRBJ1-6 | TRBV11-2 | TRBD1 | TGTGCCAGCAGCTTAGTAGGGACAGTTAATTCACCCCTCCACTTT | CASSLVGTVNSPLHF
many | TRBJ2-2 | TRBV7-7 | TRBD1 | TGTGCCAGTCCGGGACAGGGGCCCGCCGTCGCCGGGGAGCTGTTTTTT | CASPGQGPAVAGELFF
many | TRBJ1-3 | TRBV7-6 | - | TGTGCCAGCAGCCAGGGGCCAGGGACATCCACGGGAAACACCATATATTTT | CASSQGPGTSTGNTIYF
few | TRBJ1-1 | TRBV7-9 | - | TGCGCCAGCAGCCAAGAAGTCTGGCTGGGGAACACTGAAGCTTTCTTT | CASSQEVWLGNTEAFF
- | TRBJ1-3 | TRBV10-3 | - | TGTGCCATCAGTGAGGGAGTGGGAAACACCATATATTTT | CAISEGVGNTIYF
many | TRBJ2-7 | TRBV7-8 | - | TGTGCCAGCAGCCCCACCCCCTTAGTTGCGCAGTACTTC | CASSPTPLVAQYF